This TCR beta chain was recovered during a study of blood T cell repertoires in COVID-19 (dated by TCRdb to 2019 to 2021). Notes on the research overall: The collaborator samples originated in the United States, Italy and Spain and spanned the acute and convalescent phases of COVID-19. The dataset comprised deeply sampled blood TCRbeta repertoires from subjects exposed to, actively infected with, or recovered from COVID-19. Where HLA class I and class II types were available, the types were taken from metadata supplied by the sample provider, not from assay-based typing. A freely available public database, intended as a resource for researchers studying the immune response to SARS-CoV-2, is where the repertoires were released. The prospective study material was composed of cDNA or gDNA derived from T cells, B-cell-depleted T cells, or PBMCs. Samples were obtained from the ongoing ImmuneRACE study (first 160 participants) and from 1,254 subjects provided by 6 global collaborators. The sample metadata nearly always contained a de-identified subject ID, COVID-19 status, age in years and sex.

Beyond this particular receptor, the publication reports: Clinical and demographic metadata were provided uncurated, with the amount varying by source and participant.

Including the terminal cysteine and phenylalanine, the CDR3 comprises 15 residues. Only the CDR3 DNA stays, 45 bases, in frame from base 1. Based on the germline V gene, the CDR1 and CDR2 sequences are MGHDK and SYGVNS. Trimming takes 3 bases from V and 7 bases from J, and the germline ends sit 15 bases apart. The immunoSEQ Assay, a bias-controlled multiplex PCR, was used to amplify TCRbeta CDR3 regions from genomic DNA. Per the authors' processing: Within the assay, amplification of reference gene primers was used to estimate how many nucleated cells each sample contained. To quantify the absolute abundance of each unique TCRbeta CDR3 rearrangement, sequence reads were collapsed and filtered. For each sample, productive Simpson clonality was calculated as the square root of Simpson's diversity index across productive rearrangements. This immuneACCESS table, as held by TCRdb, lists in-frame sequences with V and J called but not all clones. Of the missing ones, under half trace to an unresolved V gene in checked studies; the others have no known cause. The V and J calls and clone size are taken from that table; D and trimming were inferred from the DNA. A total of about 130,000 clones appear in this sample, about 85% of them only once. Together, the top ten hold roughly 6.7% of the sample.

Whole blood was collected in K2EDTA tubes by collaborating institutions according to the institutions' own protocols. Collaborator samples were shipped for TCRbeta analysis as frozen whole blood, isolated PBMCs, or DNA extracted from either sample type. Of note for this clone: Its antigen target is currently unknown. No qualities accompany the bases; no much larger clone lies one base away.

Recombination linked TRBV25-1 to TRBJ1-4; TRBD1 is perhaps the D gene, given 5 matching bases. The TCR sequence derives from a man older than 75 with active or convalescent COVID-19. Sequenced input: peripheral blood. The DNA reads TGTGCCAGCAGTGACGTGGGGCAGGGTTTTGAAAAACTGTTTTTT. Protein translation: CASSDVGQGFEKLFF. With the rest looked up from the reference TRBV25-1 and TRBJ1-4 genes rather than sequenced, the full variable domain is EADIYQTPRYLVIGTGKKITLECSQTMGHDKMYWYQQDPGMELHLIHYSYGVNSTEKGDLSSESTVSRIRTEHFPLTLESARPSHTSQYLCASSDVGQGFEKLFFGSGTQLSVL.